Described below is a single TCR beta chain sequence and its context. From the 5' RACE reads, TCRdb lists one entry per CDR3 protein and no DNA. This sample's table has 200,000 to 300,000 distinct CDR3 sequences. This sample was included in a study of T cells expressing NK-cell markers. Study-wide context: The sequencing cohort of eight donors included seven HCMV-seropositive individuals and one seronegative individual.

This sequence originates from a woman aged 18 to 75 in good health. Sequencing used blood T cells: a sorted CD56 or NKG2C T cell subset, CD4+ or CD8+ T cells, or bulk PBMC T cells (not recorded which).

This chain's CDR3 is CASRKTENYGYTF. The chain couples TRBV3-1 to TRBJ1-2; the D call of TRBD1 rests on TCRdb alone, since no DNA is present to check it. The V gene's germline CDR1 is LGHDT and CDR2 YNNKEL (reference sequence). CDR3 length: 13 amino acids.